This T cell receptor beta chain is drawn from a study of human T cells and chemical hapten exposure. Background on the study: Chiefly women, the patients showed alopecia areata, totalis or universalis.

The CDR3 runs to 15 residues. V shed 0 bases and J 5 bases; nucleotides not matched to a gene: 6. Germline lookup yields CDR1 DFQATT and CDR2 SNEGSKA (reference sequence). One entry per CDR3 protein, called by TCRdb with MiXCR from the RACE reads. The sample carries 80,000 to 95,000 distinct CDR3 sequences, 9.6% recorded once. Specified time point: pre-sensitization, week 0. This sample's treatment: therapeutic diphenylcyclopropenone sensitization with weekly scalp DPC. This sample comprised whole blood, obtained in connection with sensitization to the hapten diphenylcyclopropenone (DPC). This TCR was sampled from a woman between 35 and 50 years old with alopecia areata. Some clones in this sample may be carry-over from other donors' samples. The chain has TRBV20-1 and TRBJ2-1; TRBD2 matches 8 bases. In DNA form, the CDR3 reads TGCAGTGCTAGAGATGCAGGCGGGGGGAACAATGAGCAGTTCTTC. This translates into CSARDAGGGNNEQFF.